The 30 T cell receptor beta chains listed next were all sequenced from one sample in a study of cytomegalovirus exposure and HLA in healthy donors. 60 Vbeta and 13 Jbeta primers were used in PCR. Produced via immunoSEQ multiplex PCR; TCRdb's table is partial and in-frame only. The sample yields over 150,000 clones, around 77% seen once. Material for sequencing was PBMCs. The receptors were sampled from a woman in her twenties or thirties in good health and CMV-seronegative.

The genes are TRBV5-6 and TRBJ1-2, with a tentative D call TRBD1 (6 bases). Deletions cut 0 bases from V and 8 bases from J, with 14 bases between. The V gene's germline CDR1 is SGHDT and CDR2 YYEEEE. CDR3 size: 14 residues. CDR3 loop: CASSLARQVMGYTF. For the CDR3, the DNA is TGTGCCAGCAGCTTGGCCCGACAGGTTATGGGCTACACCTTC.

This clone was seen a handful of times. V is TRBV7-9 and J is TRBJ2-1, with a weak D call TRBD2 (6 bases). The CDR3 length is 17 residues. Deletions cut 5 bases from V and 0 bases from J, with 17 bases between. Germline V CDR1 and CDR2: SEHNR, FQNEAQ (reference sequence). CDR3 coding DNA: TGTGCCAGCAGCGGCCAGGACTATCGAAGCTCCTACAATGAGCAGTTCTTC. Its translation: CASSGQDYRSSYNEQFF.

The rearrangement links TRBV10-1 to TRBJ1-1, with 7 bases matching TRBD1. V lost 4 bases, J lost 4 bases, and 3 bases stayed unmatched. Germline V gives CDR1 WNHNN, CDR2 SYGVQD (reference sequence). The CDR3 consists of 13 residues. For the CDR3, the DNA is TGCGCCAGCAGTGCGGACAGGTTCACTGAAGCTTTCTTT. Translation gives CASSADRFTEAFF.

A remark on this clone: Other DNA sequences from this sample encode an identical CDR3 as well. The chain is built from TRBV9 and TRBJ2-7; tentative D call: TRBD2 (6 bases). Deletions cut 2 bases from V and 0 bases from J, with 9 bases between. Per the germline V gene, CDR1 is SGDLS and CDR2 is YYNGEE. CDR3 length equals 14 residues. The CDR3 sequence: CASSVGGDSYEQYF. CDR3 bases: TGTGCCAGCAGCGTGGGCGGGGACTCCTACGAGCAGTACTTC.

Here the CDR3 DNA reads TGCGCCAGCGGAGACTCTGGGGCCAACGTCCTGACTTTC. Protein: CASGDSGANVLTF. This chain links TRBV10-2 with TRBJ2-6; D remains unclear. The CDR3 consists of 13 residues. Trimming took 8 bases from V and 0 from J, leaving 5 bases between them. The germline V gene has CDR1 WSHSY and CDR2 SAAADI.

This clone has just a few counts. The CDR3 DNA is TGTGCCAGCAGCTTACGACGTCCTAGCCTAACCCCAACCTACGAGCAGTACTTC. Protein sequence: CASSLRRPSLTPTYEQYF. The chain uses TRBV5-6 and TRBJ2-7; D is perhaps TRBD2 (5 bases). The CDR3 sequence is 18 residues long. Germline CDR1 is SGHDT and CDR2 is YYEEEE. Trimming removed 2 bases from V and 2 bases from J, with 23 bases in between.

The rearrangement joins TRBV30 to TRBJ2-3, with 11 bases lining up with TRBD2. Germline assignment: CDR1 GTSNPN and CDR2 SVGIG (reference sequence). V was pared by 5 bases and J by 6 bases, with 7 bases of the junction left unmatched. The length of the CDR3 is 14 residues. This CDR3 is CAWSLAGGRDTQYF. CDR3 DNA: TGTGCCTGGTCTCTAGCGGGGGGAAGGGATACGCAGTATTTT.

This sequence joins TRBV10-2 and TRBJ1-3; D remains ambiguous. Between the trimmed V and J ends, which lost 2 bases and 1 base, there was a span of 9 bases. CDR3 length: 15 amino acids. Germline CDR1 and CDR2: WSHSY and SAAADI. CDR3: CASSEPWRSGNTIYF. CDR3 DNA: TGCGCCAGCAGTGAGCCATGGAGATCTGGAAACACCATATATTTT.

The count of this clone is one. The genes are TRBV6-5 and TRBJ2-7, with D perhaps TRBD1 (6 bases). The CDR3 is made up of 16 amino acids. With 0 bases removed from V and 6 bases from J, the gap between germline ends came to 18 bases. Germline V gene sequence: CDR1 MNHEY, CDR2 SVGAGI. The CDR3 sequence is CASSYSRGIWESEQYF. CDR3 in DNA: TGTGCCAGCAGTTACTCGAGGGGGATTTGGGAGAGCGAGCAGTACTTC.

This chain joins TRBV5-1 and TRBJ2-3; tentative D call: TRBD2 (6 bases). CDR3 length: 15 residues. Germline V gives CDR1 SGHRS, CDR2 YFSETQ. The V gene lost 3 bases and the J gene lost 2 bases, with 13 bases spanning the gap. The CDR3 spells CASSSEGPYTDTQYF. The CDR3 nucleotides read TGCGCCAGCAGCTCGGAGGGACCATACACAGATACGCAGTATTTT.

The chain combines TRBV14 with TRBJ2-7, with D maybe TRBD2 (6 bases). Trimming took off 4 bases at V and 7 bases at J, with 23 bases between the two ends. Per the germline V gene, CDR1 is SGHDN and CDR2 is FVKESK. The CDR3 has 16 amino acids. CDR3 loop: CASSPQSGAGRLEQYF. In DNA form, the CDR3 reads TGTGCCAGCAGCCCCCAATCGGGCGCGGGGAGGCTGGAGCAGTACTTC.

The chain has TRBV29-1 and TRBJ1-1; TRBD1 agrees at 7 bases. This CDR3 is built from 13 residues. V trimming: 4 bases; J trimming: 5 bases; junction bases outside the gene matches: 7. Germline assignment: CDR1 SQVTM and CDR2 ANQGSEA. The CDR3 loop reads CSVGEPGGTEAFF. DNA of the CDR3: TGCAGCGTTGGAGAGCCAGGGGGGACTGAAGCTTTCTTT.

The genes are TRBV18 and TRBJ2-2; 9 nucleotides line up with TRBD1. Germline loops: CDR1 KGHSH, CDR2 LQKENI. Trimming cost V 6 bases and J 6 bases; bases outside gene matches: 8. The CDR3 consists of 15 residues. The CDR3 coding sequence is TGTGCCAGCTCCCCCAGACAGGGGGACGCCGGGGAGCTGTTTTTT. This translates into CASSPRQGDAGELFF.

The chain couples TRBV29-1 to TRBJ2-4, with D tentatively TRBD2 (6 bases). This CDR3 spans 13 amino acids. Germline loops: CDR1 SQVTM, CDR2 ANQGSEA. Trimming shortened V by 5 bases and J by 9 bases, and 17 bases separated the two germline ends. The CDR3 spells CSVLGGEEVIQYF. In nucleotides, the CDR3 is TGCAGCGTTCTTGGAGGGGAGGAAGTCATTCAGTACTTC. Together with reference TRBV29-1 and TRBJ2-4, the CDR3 gives the full variable domain: SAVISQKPSRDICQRGTSLTIQCQVDSQVTMMFWYRQQPGQSLTLIATANQGSEATYESGFVIDKFPISRPNLTFSTLTVSNMSPEDSSIYLCSVLGGEEVIQYFGAGTRLSVL.

This clone has only one observation. At one boundary the junction diverges from the germline segment, which might be a read error. The chain employs TRBV14 and TRBJ1-1, with D possibly matching TRBD1 (5 bases). CDR1 is SGHDN, CDR2 FVKESK, per germline. The CDR3 spans 13 residues. For the CDR3, the DNA is TGTACCAGCAGCCAAGGGGTAGGTCGGAGGGCTTTCTTT. Amino acid sequence: CTSSQGVGRRAFF.

V usage is TRBV10-3 and J usage is TRBJ2-1, with 7 bases lining up with TRBD2. Germline CDR1 is ENHRY and CDR2 is SYGVKD. This CDR3 is built from 16 residues. V was pared by 6 bases and J by 7 bases, with 15 bases of the junction left unmatched. The CDR3 DNA follows: TGTGCCATCAGCCCGGTCATTGCGGGAGAAAAGAATGAGCAGTTCTTC. Encoded protein: CAISPVIAGEKNEQFF.

This chain links TRBV27 with TRBJ2-7; 14 nucleotides line up with TRBD2. The CDR3 spans 15 residues. Germline V gene lookup returns CDR1 MNHEY and CDR2 SMNVEV (reference sequence). The junction had 6 bases not matched to a gene; V was cut back by 6 bases and J by 5 bases. CDR3 region: CASSAGTSGGNEQYF. CDR3 nucleotide sequence: TGTGCCAGCAGCGCCGGGACTAGCGGGGGCAACGAGCAGTACTTC.

J is TRBJ2-5 and V is TRBV5-1, with 7 bases that match TRBD2. The CDR3 sequence is 20 residues long. J was trimmed by 3 bases and V by 0 bases; bases with no gene match: 20. The germline V gene encodes CDR1 SGHRS and CDR2 YFSETQ. CDR3 bases: TGCGCCAGCAGCTTGGGGGACGCCCGGGACTACCAAGAGGGGAAAGAGACCCAGTACTTC. This gives the protein CASSLGDARDYQEGKETQYF.

The chain uses TRBV7-9 and TRBJ2-1; 7 bases are a match to TRBD2. The junction had 7 bases not matched to a gene; V was cut back by 5 bases and J by 6 bases. Germline lookup yields CDR1 SEHNR and CDR2 FQNEAQ (reference sequence). The CDR3 covers 14 residues. The CDR3 protein is CASSARDYSNEQFF. CDR3 in DNA: TGTGCCAGCAGCGCCCGGGACTACAGCAATGAGCAGTTCTTC.

J is TRBJ1-5 and V is TRBV4-2; 9 nucleotides line up with TRBD1. The germline gives CDR1 LGHNA, CDR2 YNFKEQ. The V segment lost 0 bases and the J segment 4 bases; nucleotides outside the gene matches: 10. The CDR3 is 18 amino acids. The CDR3 DNA is TGTGCCAGCAGCCAAGACCCCAGGGGACAGGGTAGAAATCAGCCCCAGCATTTT. It encodes CASSQDPRGQGRNQPQHF.

V gene TRBV4-1 combines with J gene TRBJ2-1, with D maybe TRBD1 (6 bases). Germline V CDR1 and CDR2: MGHRA, YSYEKL. Trimming left V 1 base short and J 5 bases short, with 12 bases between. The CDR3 runs 15 residues. CDR3 bases: TGCGCCAGCAGCCAAGTCACAGGGAGAGACAATGAGCAGTTCTTC. Its translation: CASSQVTGRDNEQFF.

This chain links TRBV5-4 with TRBJ2-7; D uncertain. The V gene lost 4 bases and the J gene lost 0 bases, with 8 bases spanning the gap. The V gene's germline CDR1 is SGHNT and CDR2 YYREEE (reference sequence). The CDR3 runs to 13 residues. CDR3 in amino acids: CASSPEASYEQYF. The CDR3 DNA is TGTGCCAGCAGCCCCGAGGCCTCCTACGAGCAGTACTTC.

The chain couples TRBV5-5 to TRBJ1-1; D is uncertain. Germline CDR1 SGHKS, CDR2 YYEKEE (reference sequence). V lost 0 bases and J lost 1, with 16 bases in between. The CDR3 extends over 17 amino acids. The CDR3, as DNA: TGTGCCAGCAGCTTGGTGGGCCACCGGCTGGAGAACACTGAAGCTTTCTTT. It is translated as CASSLVGHRLENTEAFF.

On this clone: The sample contains more than one DNA sequence encoding this CDR3. V gene TRBV28 combines with J gene TRBJ2-6; the match to TRBD1 covers 7 bases. V lost 5 bases and J lost 1; bases outside the gene matches: 2. There are 15 residues in the CDR3. Looked up from germline, CDR1 is MDHEN and CDR2 is SYDVKM. The CDR3 spells CASSETGSGANVLTF. CDR3 DNA: TGTGCCAGCAGTGAGACAGGGTCTGGGGCCAACGTCCTGACTTTC.

The rearrangement uses TRBV30 and TRBJ1-2, with 8 bases matching TRBD1. In germline, CDR1 is GTSNPN, CDR2 SVGIG (reference sequence). Losses at the gene ends were 8 bases for V and 0 bases for J; bases not matched to a gene: 11. This CDR3 comprises 15 residues. The CDR3 bases are TGTGCCGGGACCCGGGACAGGAGAGCTAACTATGGCTACACCTTC. This sequence encodes CAGTRDRRANYGYTF.

The chain couples TRBV6-6 to TRBJ2-3, with TRBD2 matching over 7 bases. The CDR3 has 15 amino acids. With V trimmed by 4 bases and J by 4 bases, 8 bases remained unmatched. Germline lookup yields CDR1 MNHNY and CDR2 SVGAGI (reference sequence). CDR3 DNA: TGTGCCAGCAGTTCGTGGGGGGGTGCCGCAGATACGCAGTATTTT. It codes for CASSSWGGAADTQYF.

The V and J genes are TRBV11-2 and TRBJ1-2; D perhaps matches TRBD1 (5 bases). This CDR3 region has 16 residues. V shed 5 bases and J shed 2 bases, with 18 bases lying between them. In germline, CDR1 is SGHAT, CDR2 FQNNGV. In DNA form, the CDR3 reads TGTGCCAGCAGCGGAGCAAGGAGGGGAAGGAACTATGGCTACACCTTC. Amino acid sequence: CASSGARRGRNYGYTF. Using reference TRBV11-2 and TRBJ1-2 for the parts outside the CDR3, the full variable domain is EAGVAQSPRYKIIEKRQSVAFWCNPISGHATLYWYQQILGQGPKLLIQFQNNGVVDDSQLPKDRFSAERLKGVDSTLKIQPAKLEDSAVYLCASSGARRGRNYGYTFGSGTRLTVV.

The V and J genes are TRBV27 and TRBJ1-6; 7 nucleotides match TRBD1. Germline V gene sequence: CDR1 MNHEY, CDR2 SMNVEV (reference sequence). Germline trimming cut 6 bases from V and 3 bases from J; bases unmatched to any gene: 8. This CDR3 spans 16 amino acids. The DNA for the CDR3 is TGTGCCAGCAGCGCCGGGACAGCGATCTATAATTCACCCCTCCACTTT. As protein: CASSAGTAIYNSPLHF.

The chain joins TRBV28 to TRBJ2-3, with D perhaps matching TRBD2 (6 bases). This CDR3 region has 15 residues. Germline V CDR1 and CDR2: MDHEN, SYDVKM. V dropped 4 bases and J dropped 3 bases, with 14 bases sitting between them. Written as DNA, the CDR3 is TGTGCCAGCAGTTCCCCTGGGACTGGAACAGATACGCAGTATTTT. It is translated as CASSSPGTGTDTQYF.

The rearrangement joins TRBV6-5 to TRBJ1-2; TRBD1 might be the D (5 bases). The ends were cut back, 5 bases at V and 4 bases at J, with 14 bases in the middle. CDR1 is MNHEY, CDR2 SVGAGI, per germline. CDR3 length: 14 residues. The CDR3 here is CASSPPPGVYGYTF. The CDR3 bases are TGTGCCAGCAGTCCTCCTCCGGGGGTCTATGGCTACACCTTC.